This TCR beta chain was found in a study of T cells after yellow fever vaccination (dated by TCRdb to about 2019). In the study overall: The SMART-Seq v4 Ultra Low Input RNA kit was used to prepare libraries from fractions with low cell numbers. Two healthy male donors, one aged 18 to 29 and one aged 30 to 40 years, were included in the cohort. To follow T-cell clones before and after primary and booster YFV17D yellow fever vaccination, bulk TCR alpha and beta repertoires were sequenced over time. Blood samples were taken at several timepoints before and after primary and secondary immunization, and bulk PBMC replicates and cell subsets were isolated. The paper as a whole reports these results and caveats: A small fraction of clonotypes showed up in both the CD4 and CD8 compartments, probably as a result of convergent recombination. The secondary T-cell response was found to be weaker but faster than the primary response, with a peak reached on day 5 rather than on day 15. The study included only a couple of donors, which limits how far the findings can be generalized. Computational filtering was needed because FACS-sorted repertoires could contain abundant contaminating clonotypes from the bulk population. Most clones expanded after primary vaccination were re-detected after the booster (approximately 95% of CD4 and around 88% of CD8), suggesting broad memory maintenance.

Synthesis of TCR cDNA relied on 5'RACE template switching, a step that introduced a universal primer site along with unique molecular identifiers. cDNA synthesis was primed from both the TCR alpha and TCR beta constant segments. Two PCR steps were used to amplify libraries, with sample barcodes and sequencing adapters being added in the second step. Sequencing of libraries was done on Illumina HiSeq 2500 (2x100 bp) or NovaSeq (2x150 bp). The paper's processing steps were these. Demultiplexing of reads and collapsing into UMI consensus sequences were performed with MIGEC, and V(D)J alignment was carried out with MiXCR. Clonotypes responding to the vaccine were identified with edgeR on replicate PBMC samples, with the criteria of FDR below 0.01 and a log2 fold change above 5 up to day 15. Each bulk clonotype received a CD4 or CD8 identity based on whether the sequenced CD4 or CD8 repertoire contained that clonotype at higher abundance. The public sequencing data were trimmed at Q25 with fastp and processed into clonotypes with MiXCR by TCRdb, which kept only in-frame beta chains. Entries are consolidated by CDR3 protein sequence, retaining the most common genes and DNA. For this entry, the V and J calls and clone size follow TCRdb and not the study's own pipeline. The table for this sample lists 100,000 to 150,000 distinct CDR3 sequences; more than 6.5% of them were counted only once. The ten largest clones represent roughly 2.5% of the sample.

This clonotype was counted at least ten times. Its binding antigen is unknown. No per-base quality is available; no much larger clone lies one base away. The sample's treatment or condition label, in plain terms: live attenuated yellow fever vaccine strain. PBMCs were isolated from peripheral blood using a standard Ficoll-Paque protocol. Dynabeads CD4 and CD8 positive selection kits were used to isolate the CD4 and CD8 T-cell fractions. TriZol was used to extract RNA from bulk PBMCs, from CD4 and CD8 fractions, and from dextramer-positive and dextramer-negative fractions. Taken from cysteine to phenylalanine, the CDR3 has 13 residues. Just the 39-base CDR3 DNA is kept, in frame starting at base 1.

Recombination connected TRBV21-1 to TRBJ2-1. TRBV21-1 is annotated as a pseudogene. Sequences were derived from CD4+ T cells sorted from PBMCs, sampled more than 8 days after the first yellow fever vaccination. This TCR was sampled from a man aged 18 to 30 who received the YFV17D yellow fever vaccine. In nucleotide form, the sequence is TGTGCCAGCAGCAAAGTCCAGGACAATGAGCAGTTCTTC. It encodes CASSKVQDNEQFF.